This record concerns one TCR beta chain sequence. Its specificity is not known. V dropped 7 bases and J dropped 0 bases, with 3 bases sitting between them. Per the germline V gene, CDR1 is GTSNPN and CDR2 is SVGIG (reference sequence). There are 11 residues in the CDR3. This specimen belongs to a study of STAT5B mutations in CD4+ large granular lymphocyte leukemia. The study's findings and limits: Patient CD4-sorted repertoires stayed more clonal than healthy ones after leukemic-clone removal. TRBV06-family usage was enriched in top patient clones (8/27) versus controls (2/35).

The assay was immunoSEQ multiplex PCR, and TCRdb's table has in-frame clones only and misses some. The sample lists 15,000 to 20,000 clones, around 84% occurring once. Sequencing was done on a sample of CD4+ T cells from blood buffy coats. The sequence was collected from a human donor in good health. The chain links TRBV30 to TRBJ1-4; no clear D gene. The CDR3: CASATNEKLFF. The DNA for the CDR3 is TGTGCCTCTGCAACTAATGAAAAACTGTTTTTT.